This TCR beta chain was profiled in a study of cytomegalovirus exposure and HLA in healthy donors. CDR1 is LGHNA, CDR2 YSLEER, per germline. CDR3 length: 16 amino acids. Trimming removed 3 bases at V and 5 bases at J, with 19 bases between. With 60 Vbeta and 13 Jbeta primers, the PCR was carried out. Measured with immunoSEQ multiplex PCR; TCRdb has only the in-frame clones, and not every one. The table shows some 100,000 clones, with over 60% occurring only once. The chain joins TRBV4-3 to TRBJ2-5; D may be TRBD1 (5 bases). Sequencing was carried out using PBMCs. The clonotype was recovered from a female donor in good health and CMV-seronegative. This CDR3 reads CASSQGRQNPRETQYF. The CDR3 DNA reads TGCGCCAGCAGCCAGGGAAGACAGAACCCCCGGGAGACCCAGTACTTC.